The 28 T cell receptor beta chains presented below share a single source sample, sequenced in a study of blood T cell repertoires in COVID-19. TCRdb's copy holds only in-frame clones and misses some; the assay was immunoSEQ multiplex PCR. The data contain roughly 100,000 clones, about two thirds of them singletons. Sequencing was carried out using peripheral blood. Source of these receptors: a human donor with acute or convalescent COVID-19. The donor label of this sample is uncertain.

This clone came up a few times. V gene TRBV19 combines with J gene TRBJ1-4; D not resolved. CDR3 length: 16 amino acids. The germline gives CDR1 LNHDA, CDR2 SQIVND (reference sequence). Trimming stripped 4 bases from V and 8 bases from J, with 20 bases between. This CDR3 reads CASSTLPGRREEKLFF. DNA of the CDR3: TGTGCCAGTAGTACCCTCCCGGGAAGGAGGGAGGAAAAACTGTTTTTT.

The rearrangement uses TRBV20-1 and TRBJ1-5, with no clear D. Germline-derived CDR1 and CDR2 are DFQATT and SNEGSKA (reference sequence). The CDR3 totals 14 residues. The V end was cut by 3 bases, the J end by 0 bases, with 9 bases between. The CDR3: CSASEVYSNQPQHF. The CDR3 region has the DNA TGCAGTGCTAGTGAGGTCTATAGCAATCAGCCCCAGCATTTT.

The CDR3 DNA reads as TGTGCCAGCAGCCGGGGAGCGGGAGAGACCCAGTACTTC. Translated, it gives CASSRGAGETQYF. J is TRBJ2-5 and V is TRBV7-8, with D tentatively TRBD2 (6 bases). CDR3 length: 13 residues. Per the germline V gene, CDR1 is SGHVS and CDR2 is FQNEAQ. V was trimmed by 5 bases and J by 4 bases, leaving 11 bases between them.

J is TRBJ2-3 and V is TRBV11-3; 8 bases are shared with TRBD1. V dropped 5 bases and J dropped 2; count of bases not matched to a gene: 9. CDR3 length equals 16 residues. Looked up from germline, CDR1 is SGHNT and CDR2 is YENEEA. CDR3 loop: CASSQGQEISTDTQYF. CDR3 bases: TGTGCCAGCAGCCAGGGACAGGAGATATCCACAGATACGCAGTATTTT. The variable domain in full, with the rest retrieved from reference TRBV11-3 and TRBJ2-3, is EAGVVQSPRYKIIEKKQPVAFWCNPISGHNTLYWYLQNLGQGPELLIRYENEEAVDDSQLPKDRFSAERLKGVDSTLKIQPAELGDSAVYLCASSQGQEISTDTQYFGPGTRLTVL.

The V and J genes are TRBV5-4 and TRBJ2-4, with TRBD1 as a possible D gene (6 bases). V gave up 2 bases and J gave up 6 bases, with 9 bases separating them. The CDR3 has 13 residues. Germline CDR1 SGHNT, CDR2 YYREEE (reference sequence). CDR3 nucleotide sequence: TGTGCCAGCAGCTTACCACAGGGAAACATTCAGTACTTC. Encoded protein: CASSLPQGNIQYF.

The DNA of the CDR3 is TGTGCCAGCAGTTTATGGGGGCGTCGACACACTGAAGCTTTCTTT. This sequence encodes CASSLWGRRHTEAFF. V and J are TRBV28 and TRBJ1-1; tentatively, D is TRBD1 (5 bases). V shed 0 bases and J shed 3 bases, with 11 bases lying between them. There are 15 residues in the CDR3. Germline V gene sequence: CDR1 MDHEN, CDR2 SYDVKM.

The chain carries TRBV5-1 and TRBJ1-6, with D maybe TRBD1 (5 bases). Germline loops: CDR1 SGHRS, CDR2 YFSETQ. CDR3 length: 14 residues. Trimming cost V 2 bases and J 9 bases, with 12 bases left between them. In DNA form, the CDR3 reads TGCGCCAGCAGCTTAGGAGGGGACGGTTCACCCCTCCACTTT. Encoded protein: CASSLGGDGSPLHF. Complete variable domain (other parts from reference TRBV5-1 and TRBJ1-6): KAGVTQTPRYLIKTRGQQVTLSCSPISGHRSVSWYQQTPGQGLQFLFEYFSETQRNKGNFPGRFSGRQFSNSRSEMNVSTLELGDSALYLCASSLGGDGSPLHFGNGTRLTVT.

The J gene is TRBJ2-5, the V gene TRBV11-2; the D gene is possibly TRBD1 (6 bases). V was trimmed by 5 bases and J by 5 bases, leaving 18 bases between them. CDR1 is SGHAT, CDR2 FQNNGV, per germline. The CDR3 contains 15 residues. The CDR3 is CASSRNNRDGETQYF. CDR3 in DNA: TGTGCCAGCAGCCGCAATAACAGGGATGGGGAGACCCAGTACTTC.

In the case of this clone: Distinct nucleotide sequences in the sample also encode this CDR3. The rearrangement uses TRBV19 and TRBJ1-5; D remains unclear. Trimming took off 2 bases at V and 2 bases at J, with 7 bases between the two ends. This CDR3 comprises 14 residues. The V gene's germline CDR1 is LNHDA and CDR2 SQIVND (reference sequence). CDR3 residues: CASSIRRGNQPQHF. CDR3 nucleotide sequence: TGTGCCAGTAGTATAAGGAGAGGCAATCAGCCCCAGCATTTT.

The V call is TRBV7-9, the J call TRBJ1-3; D gene ambiguous. With 5 bases removed from V and 1 base from J, the gap between germline ends came to 9 bases. Germline V lookup: CDR1 SEHNR, CDR2 FQNEAQ (reference sequence). CDR3 size: 14 residues. This CDR3 is CASSLEGSGNTIYF. Here the CDR3 DNA reads TGTGCCAGCAGCCTCGAGGGTTCTGGAAACACCATATATTTT.

The gene calls are TRBV7-2 and TRBJ2-3; TRBD2 is a possible D gene (7 bases). The CDR3 has 17 amino acids. Germline-derived CDR1 and CDR2 are SGHTA and FQGNSA. V was cut by 1 base and J by 4 bases, with 18 bases left in between. For the CDR3, the DNA is TGTGCCAGCAGCTTAGACAGGACTAGAGGGGGGGCAGATACGCAGTATTTT. Residues: CASSLDRTRGGADTQYF.

This clone was counted once. The chain recombines TRBV9 with TRBJ1-4; D might be TRBD1 (5 bases). In germline, CDR1 is SGDLS, CDR2 YYNGEE. V lost 4 bases, J lost 5 bases, and 9 bases lay in between. The CDR3 is made up of 13 amino acids. The CDR3 DNA reads as TGTGCCAGCAGCAGGGGTGGGAATGAAAAACTGTTTTTT. It translates to CASSRGGNEKLFF.

The rearrangement joins TRBV4-2 to TRBJ2-3; TRBD2 matches 8 bases. After removal of 4 bases from V and 5 bases from J, the junction contained 11 bases not matched to a gene. CDR3 size: 16 residues. CDR1 and CDR2 from the germline V gene are LGHNA and YNFKEQ. In DNA form, the CDR3 reads TGTGCCAGCAGCCTCACAGCGGGGGAATCGAGAGATACGCAGTATTTT. Its translation is CASSLTAGESRDTQYF.

For this clone: This sample also contains other DNA sequences that code for the same CDR3. This rearrangement joins TRBV6-5 to TRBJ1-1; 9 bases align to TRBD1. CDR3 length: 13 amino acids. Trimming at V came to 3 bases and at J to 10 bases, leaving 6 bases not matched to a gene. The germline CDR1 and CDR2 sequences are MNHEY and SVGAGI. The CDR3 nucleotides read TGTGCCAGCAGTTATAACAGGGGGCTCGTAGCTTTCTTT. Translation: CASSYNRGLVAFF.

The chain links TRBV6-5 to TRBJ1-4, with 8 bases aligning to TRBD1. The CDR3 has 15 amino acids. V dropped 2 bases and J dropped 4; count of bases not matched to a gene: 3. CDR1 is MNHEY, CDR2 SVGAGI, per germline. The CDR3 loop reads CASSYTTGDNEKLFF. CDR3 DNA sequence: TGTGCCAGCAGTTACACGACAGGGGATAATGAAAAACTGTTTTTT.

The V call is TRBV9, the J call TRBJ1-1; TRBD1 agrees at 7 bases. J lost 9 bases, V lost 0 bases, and 8 bases had no gene match. This CDR3 contains 14 residues. Germline V lookup: CDR1 SGDLS, CDR2 YYNGEE. The CDR3 region is CASSVAVGGGKAFF. The CDR3 nucleotides read TGTGCCAGCAGCGTAGCCGTCGGAGGGGGCAAAGCTTTCTTT.

This chain links TRBV5-1 with TRBJ1-4, with TRBD1 identical over 10 bases. Germline V gives CDR1 SGHRS, CDR2 YFSETQ. V shed 4 bases, J shed 10 bases, and the junction held 7 bases outside the gene matches. The CDR3 is 14 amino acids. In DNA, the CDR3 is TGCGCCAGCAGCCTGACAGGGGGCGAAGGAAAACTGTTTTTT. It yields the protein CASSLTGGEGKLFF.

V and J are TRBV5-4 and TRBJ1-4; D call uncertain. Germline V gene sequence: CDR1 SGHNT, CDR2 YYREEE (reference sequence). The CDR3 totals 14 residues. V shed 4 bases and J shed 0 bases, with 7 bases lying between them. CDR3 sequence reads: CASSPEATNEKLFF. The CDR3 DNA follows: TGTGCCAGCAGCCCGGAGGCAACTAATGAAAAACTGTTTTTT.

This rearrangement joins TRBV28 to TRBJ1-1, with 9 bases aligning to TRBD1. V trimming: 3 bases; J trimming: 9 bases; junction bases outside the gene matches: 2. Germline loops: CDR1 MDHEN, CDR2 SYDVKM. This CDR3 is built from 12 residues. In nucleotides, the CDR3 is TGTGCCAGCAGTTTGGACAGGGGAAAAGCTTTCTTT. Translating it yields CASSLDRGKAFF.

The chain couples TRBV5-5 to TRBJ2-7; D is possibly TRBD1 (5 bases). Germline V gives CDR1 SGHKS, CDR2 YYEKEE (reference sequence). The CDR3 is made up of 14 amino acids. Trimming cost V 1 base and J 3 bases, with 11 bases left between them. CDR3 region: CASSLFWGLYEQYF. As DNA, the CDR3 is TGTGCCAGCAGCTTGTTTTGGGGCCTCTACGAGCAGTACTTC.

This sequence joins TRBV5-6 and TRBJ1-2; 8 bases are a match to TRBD1. Germline V lookup: CDR1 SGHDT, CDR2 YYEEEE. V trimming: 4 bases; J trimming: 3 bases; junction bases outside the gene matches: 5. This CDR3 is 14 amino acids long. The DNA for the CDR3 is TGTGCCAGCAGCCAAAGGACAGGGCACTATGGCTACACCTTC. Amino acid sequence: CASSQRTGHYGYTF.

This sequence joins TRBV3-1 (or the pseudogene TRBV3-2) and TRBJ2-2; D gene unclear. CDR3 size: 13 residues. Trimming left V 3 bases short and J 1 base short, with 3 bases between. The germline gives CDR1 LGHDT, CDR2 YNNKEL (reference sequence). The CDR3 DNA reads as TGTGCCAGCAGCCACAGGAACACCGGGGAGCTGTTTTTT. Translating gives CASSHRNTGELFF.

This chain connects TRBV2 to TRBJ2-3; 9 bases align to TRBD2. The trim removed 7 bases at V and 2 bases at J, leaving 4 bases unmatched. The CDR3 totals 14 residues. CDR1 is SNHLY and CDR2 is FYNNEI in the germline V gene. The CDR3 DNA sequence: TGTGCCAGCAATGCGGGGGGGTACACAGATACGCAGTATTTT. The encoded protein is CASNAGGYTDTQYF.

CDR3 in DNA: TGTGCCAGCAGCCGAATCCCCGGGGAGAGGGCTCTGTACAATGAGCAGTTCTTC. Amino acid sequence: CASSRIPGERALYNEQFF. The V call is TRBV11-2, the J call TRBJ2-1; TRBD2 is a possible D gene (5 bases). The CDR3 is 18 amino acids. The V end was cut by 5 bases, the J end by 4 bases, with 24 bases between. The germline V gene has CDR1 SGHAT and CDR2 FQNNGV.

The chain joins TRBV7-2 to TRBJ1-2, with 7 bases matching TRBD1. With 7 bases clipped from V and 2 bases from J, the junction kept 7 bases outside the gene matches. The V gene's germline CDR1 is SGHTA and CDR2 FQGNSA. The CDR3 consists of 14 residues. CDR3 sequence (DNA): TGTGCCAGCACCGTTCCCAGGGGGAACTATGGCTACACCTTC. Protein product: CASTVPRGNYGYTF.

This chain links TRBV6-5 with TRBJ2-5; 8 nucleotides match TRBD2. CDR1 MNHEY and CDR2 SVGAGI come from the germline V gene. V trimming: 6 bases; J trimming: 1 base; junction bases outside the gene matches: 4. CDR3 length: 14 amino acids. The CDR3 loop reads CASSLTSGQETQYF. CDR3 sequence (DNA): TGTGCCAGCAGCCTAACTAGCGGCCAAGAGACCCAGTACTTC.

The DNA of the CDR3 is TGTGCCAGCAGTTACGTGGGGGGGGACAAGAATGAGCAGTTCTTC. Translated: CASSYVGGDKNEQFF. The chain recombines TRBV6-6 with TRBJ2-1; possibly TRBD2 for D (7 bases). V lost 2 bases, J lost 7 bases, and 15 bases lay in between. This CDR3 comprises 15 residues. CDR1 is MNHNY and CDR2 is SVGAGI in the germline V gene (reference sequence).

The rearrangement uses TRBV7-9 and TRBJ1-4, with 7 bases fitting TRBD1. CDR3 length equals 15 residues. Germline CDR1 reads SEHNR; CDR2 reads FQNEAQ (reference sequence). The ends lost 1 base at V and 4 bases at J; junction bases unmatched: 3. The CDR3 loop is CASSLGGQSNEKLFF. The CDR3 DNA reads TGTGCCAGCAGCTTAGGGGGACAGAGTAATGAAAAACTGTTTTTT.